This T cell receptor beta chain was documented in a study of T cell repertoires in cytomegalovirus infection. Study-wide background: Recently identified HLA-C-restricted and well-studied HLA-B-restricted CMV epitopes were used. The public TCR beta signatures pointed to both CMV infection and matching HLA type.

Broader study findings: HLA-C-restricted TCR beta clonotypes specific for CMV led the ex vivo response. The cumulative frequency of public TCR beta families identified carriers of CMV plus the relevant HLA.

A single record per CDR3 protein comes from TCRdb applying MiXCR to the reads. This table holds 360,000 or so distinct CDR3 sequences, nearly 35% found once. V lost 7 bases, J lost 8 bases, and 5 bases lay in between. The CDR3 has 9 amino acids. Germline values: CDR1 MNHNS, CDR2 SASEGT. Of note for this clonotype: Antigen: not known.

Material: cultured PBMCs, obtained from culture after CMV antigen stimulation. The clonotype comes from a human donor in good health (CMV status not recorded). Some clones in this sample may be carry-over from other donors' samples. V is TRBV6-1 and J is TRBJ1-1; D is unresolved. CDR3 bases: TGTGCCAGCAAAAGAGAAGCTTTCTTT. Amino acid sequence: CASKREAFF.